This is a list of T cell receptor beta chains from one sample in a study of blood T cells in healthy people across ages. TCRdb passed the 5' RACE reads through MiXCR, listing each CDR3 protein once. The data contain 450,000 to 650,000 distinct CDR3 sequences, approximately 25% of them singletons. These data also featured in a second study, about T cells of mothers and their children.

Source material: blood. The source is a boy between 10 and 17 years old in good health. The CDR3 runs from the conserved cysteine through the conserved F or W. Each record gives: clone size, V gene, J gene, D gene, CDR3 DNA, CDR3 protein. A D gene is named only where the DNA matches it firmly. Some rows mark clone size as missing; the rest say once, few, many or name a class of expanded clone.

many	TRBV7-9	TRBJ1-6	TRBD1	TGTGCCAGCAGCCCAGGACAGGGGTCGGGGTCCTCACCCCTCCACTTT	CASSPGQGSGSSPLHF
few	TRBV14	TRBJ2-7	-	TGTGCCAGCAGCCACTGGGGGACGGGCTACGAGCAGTACTTC	CASSHWGTGYEQYF
-	TRBV30	TRBJ1-3	-	TGTGCCTGGAGTACCGACGACTTCTCTGGAAACACCATATATTTT	CAWSTDDFSGNTIYF
-	TRBV27	TRBJ2-7	TRBD1	TGTGCCAGCAGTACGACAGGGAGAAAGTTCCAGTACTTC	CASSTTGRKFQYF
-	TRBV28	TRBJ2-1	TRBD2	TGTGCCAGCAGTACAAGCGGGAGGATAGGCAATGAGCAGTTCTTC	CASSTSGRIGNEQFF
-	TRBV28	TRBJ1-2	-	TGTGCCAGCAGTTTAAATACAGCTACAGACGGCTACACCTTC	CASSLNTATDGYTF
few	TRBV28	TRBJ1-6	TRBD1	TGTGCCAGCAGTTTCGGTTGGGACAGGGGGGGGTTCGGTTCACCCCTCCACTTT	CASSFGWDRGGFGSPLHF
-	TRBV7-8	TRBJ1-2	-	TGTGCCAGCAGCTCGGGGGGATTGGCCTATGGCTACACCTTC	CASSSGGLAYGYTF
-	TRBV20-1	TRBJ2-3	TRBD2	TGCAGTGCGCGAGGACTAGCGGACGTCACAGATACGCAGTATTTT	CSARGLADVTDTQYF
few	TRBV11-2	TRBJ2-3	-	TGTGCCAGCAGCAACTATGGGCCACTAGCCCCTGCAGATACGCAGTATTTT	CASSNYGPLAPADTQYF
-	TRBV9	TRBJ1-1	-	TGTGCCAGCAGCGTCGGGGGGACGGTCACTGAAGCTTTCTTT	CASSVGGTVTEAFF
few	TRBV6-1	TRBJ2-5	-	TGTGCCAGCAGTCCCCGGTGGGGACTGCAAGAGACCCAGTACTTC	CASSPRWGLQETQYF
few	TRBV7-3	TRBJ2-6	TRBD1	TGTGCCAGCAGCTTAAAGGGCCGGGACAGGGGGCTTTTGCTCTCTGGGGCCAACGTCCTGACTTTC	CASSLKGRDRGLLLSGANVLTF
-	TRBV5-1	TRBJ2-5	-	TGCGCCAGCAGCTTACAAGAGGCCCAGTACTTC	CASSLQEAQYF
-	TRBV7-9	TRBJ2-1	-	TGTGCCAGCAGCTTAGATGGGTTGGAGGGGTTCTTC	CASSLDGLEGFF
-	TRBV24-1	TRBJ2-7	-	TGTGCCACCAGTGATCCGTCTACCTACGAGCAGTACTTC	CATSDPSTYEQYF